This T cell receptor beta chain was recovered during a study of response to subunit inactivated influenza vaccine. In the case of this clonotype: Antigen specificity is unknown.

The CDR3 is 12 residues long. V lost 2 bases to trimming and J lost 4 bases, with 6 bases between them. Germline CDR1 MNHEY, CDR2 SVGEGT. TCRdb re-derived calls from the RT-PCR reads in MiXCR, one entry per CDR3 protein. This table has over 800,000 distinct CDR3 sequences, over 20% appearing once. Overall study results and limits: Researchers suggested that each seasonal influenza vaccination recruits few new T cells.

This specimen consisted of PBMCs from blood, obtained less than 6 days after vaccination. The sequence was obtained from a man aged 50 to 60 who received an inactivated influenza vaccine. The chain links TRBV6-2 or TRBV6-3 to TRBJ2-7; no definite D call. The CDR3 DNA reads TGTGCCAGCAGTTACACCCGATACGAGCAGTACTTC. Protein product: CASSYTRYEQYF.